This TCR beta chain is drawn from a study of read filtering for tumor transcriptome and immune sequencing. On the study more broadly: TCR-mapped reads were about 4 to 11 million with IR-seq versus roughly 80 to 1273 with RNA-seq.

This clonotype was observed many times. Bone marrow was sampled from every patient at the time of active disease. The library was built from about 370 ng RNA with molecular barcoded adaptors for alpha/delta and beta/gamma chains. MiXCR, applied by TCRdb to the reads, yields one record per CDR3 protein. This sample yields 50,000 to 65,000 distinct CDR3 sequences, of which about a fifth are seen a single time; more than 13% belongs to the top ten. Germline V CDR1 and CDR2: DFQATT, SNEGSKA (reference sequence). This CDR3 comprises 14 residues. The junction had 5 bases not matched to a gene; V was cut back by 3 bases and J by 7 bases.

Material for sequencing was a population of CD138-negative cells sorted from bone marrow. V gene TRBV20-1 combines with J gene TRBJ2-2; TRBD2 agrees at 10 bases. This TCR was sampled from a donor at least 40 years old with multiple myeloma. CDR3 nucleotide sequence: TGCAGTGCTAGGCTAGCGGGAGCATACGGGGAGCTGTTTTTT. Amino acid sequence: CSARLAGAYGELFF.